What follows describes a single T cell receptor (beta chain). There is no known antigen for this receptor. No base quality values were provided; no much bigger clone lies one nucleotide off. The sample originates from a study of cytomegalovirus exposure and HLA in healthy donors (dated by TCRdb to the late 2010s). Describing the broader study: An earlier analysis of roughly 500 of the donors reported approximately 280 Gb of sequence data and 95 million to 130 million unique TCR beta sequences obtained from about 200 million T cells. An early release that covered fewer than 750 HLA-typed donors contained approximately 300 gigabases of sequencing data and tens of millions of unique TCR sequences. Of the roughly 400 genotyped donors, 65% to 90% fell in the genetic ancestry cluster associated with self-reported Caucasian donors. The study aimed to test whether signatures of past pathogen exposure could be identified by cataloging public T cell receptors. The study used immunosequencing to profile the T cell repertoires of 666 subjects and linked those repertoires to cytomegalovirus serostatus. A separate validation cohort of some 130 different subjects was used in addition to the roughly 700-subject first cohort. To predict cytomegalovirus infection status, the study brought together high-throughput TCR immunosequencing, statistical association of individual TCRs with disease status, and machine learning. To study patterns of TCR occurrence, a later analysis re-analyzed previously published TCR beta repertoires from more than 550 donors and added high-resolution HLA genotyping. Rather than using new phenotypic data, the later analysis identified candidate immune exposures from TCR beta sequences and from how often those sequences occurred across donors. In an earlier analysis of about 590 of the donors, high-throughput TCR beta sequencing was used to judge whether each TCR beta V gene segment behaved as functional or pseudogenic. Alongside the repertoire data, information on donor age, sex, ethnicity and CMV serostatus was compiled. Genome-wide SNP genotypes for about three fifths of the roughly 670 donors were used in a later genetic analysis, which treated that subset as a discovery cohort. All discovery cohort repertoires had been generated on a single sequencing platform. HLA typing included class I and class II loci at four-digit resolution. Typing coverage differed by locus: A, B, C, DRB1 and DQB1 were typed in roughly 620-640 donors, DQA1 in about 500, DPA1 in some 570, and DPB1 in 472. Because of strong linkage in the cohort, 5 or 6 DR-DQ haplotypes were treated as single units for association and clustering. Among 398 genotyped donors of the cohort, an average of around 220,000 unique TCR beta nucleotide sequences was sequenced per donor, of which roughly 18% were non-productive. Overall study outcomes, separate from this receptor: In the study, around 150 TCR beta chains were listed as associated with cytomegalovirus. In a later analysis, most CMV-associated TCR beta chains were found to appear HLA-restricted, with HLA associations seemingly driven largely by CMV exposure. Most TCR sequences were seen in very few donors, while some public TCRs were found in many individuals. Several of the top co-occurrence clusters appeared to be linked to parvovirus B19, influenza, CMV and Epstein-Barr virus, according to a later analysis. Strong co-occurrence of HLA alleles, especially DR and DQ, made assigning TCR associations to individual alleles difficult. For the cohort, immune exposure information was limited to CMV serostatus. The 87-base-pair reads could not distinguish some IMGT-functional V segments, including TRBV6-2 and TRBV6-3, so those segments were excluded. A group of highly shared sequence variants was considered likely to be a technical artifact of the sequencing pipeline. In an earlier analysis of roughly 560 of the donors, most TCR beta V segments were observed in productive rearrangements about 87% or about 30% of the time, broadly matching IMGT annotations. The presence/absence analyses assumed that sequencing depth was roughly uniform across donors, and that assumption may not be true. An association between a missense DCLRE1C variant and V-gene and J-gene trimming of TCR beta chains was found in a later genetic analysis and replicated in an independent cohort. In vitro tests confirmed that a few of the cytomegalovirus-associated TCR beta chains recognize cytomegalovirus antigens. According to the authors, the approach could potentially be generalized to other disease states and immunological phenotypes. In a later genetic analysis, fewer N-insertions in productive TCRs were reported among donors in an Asian-associated ancestry cluster than the roughly 700-donor mean. Linkage disequilibrium might explain the correlated functional status among segregating V segments, but an unknown experimental factor could not be ruled out. The classifier was reported to diagnose cytomegalovirus status with high specificity and sensitivity in both the original cohort and the validation cohort. A further reported finding was that TCR beta sequences accurately predicted the HLA-A and HLA-B alleles for most subjects in the first cohort. In a later analysis, about 16,000 TCR beta sequences were associated with specific HLA alleles at a false discovery rate of 0.05. A later analysis found that HLA-associated TCR beta chains were more clonally expanded and had lower generation probabilities than equally common non-associated chains. Because some donors lacked HLA typing at each locus, the association tests relied only on the typed subset. In this cohort, only TCR beta chains were sequenced, and detectable features were limited by the absence of alpha or paired-chain data. In a later analysis, the rate of TCR association differed among HLA loci, with DRB1 alleles having the most associated TCRs and HLA-C alleles having the fewest. Because counts were too low, about 18 rarely observed V segments, including chromosome 9 orphons, were excluded from the earlier analysis of some 540 of the donors.

Sequences SNHLY (CDR1) and FYNNEI (CDR2) are obtained from the germline V gene. V ends up 5 bases short and J 0 bases short, with an unmatched junction base count of 8. The CDR3 holds 16 amino acids from the cysteine to the phenylalanine. Only the CDR3 region is kept as DNA, spanning 48 bases read in frame from base 1. The cohort consisted of 670 or so healthy bone marrow donors. At the time of sampling, all cohort members were nominally healthy, though unrecorded immune exposures were likely present. The donor tested CMV seronegative and was one of the 352 seronegative cohort members. A peripheral blood sample was provided by each donor, and peripheral blood mononuclear cells were used for TCR beta sequencing. Genomic DNA extraction from the blood cell samples was performed with the Qiagen DNeasy Blood Extraction Kit. Library construction relied on the immunoSEQ multiplex PCR assay. A mixture of 60 forward primers for TCR Vbeta segments and 13 reverse primers for TCR Jbeta segments was used in the multiplex PCR. A multiplex PCR assay on genomic DNA amplified the CDR3 region of rearranged TCR beta genes. Amplified TCR beta libraries were sequenced as 87-base-pair reads on the Illumina HiSeq System. The authors' analysis ran thus. A later analysis counted approximately 76 million unique TCR beta chains across the 640 or so repertoires, and around 9.9 million of these chains were shared by at least two donors. To remove PCR and sequencing errors, raw reads were error-corrected and collapsed into unique sequences using a nearest-neighbor algorithm that merged closely related sequences. V, D and J gene segments were assigned by aligning CDR3 sequences to IMGT reference sequences. Each retained sequence needed at least a six-nucleotide match to both a V gene segment and a J gene segment. Rearrangements were called productive when the CDR3 lacked stop codons and stayed in frame with V and J; all others were non-productive. CDR3 was defined according to IMGT convention as the region running from the second conserved V-encoded cysteine to the conserved J-encoded phenylalanine. Sequences without an unambiguous match to a single V gene segment were excluded from the earlier analysis of about 600 of the donors. In an earlier analysis of approximately 610 of the donors, V segments were called functional above 56.7% productive rearrangements and were called segregating when the between-donor standard deviation exceeded 5%. A statistical classification framework was developed to diagnose cytomegalovirus status using the catalog of TCR beta chain sequences. A later analysis assigned V and J genes by comparing TCR nucleotide sequences with IMGT/GENE-DB human TR gene sequences. Using the TCRdist pipeline, a later analysis assigned CDR3 sequences along with most-parsimonious VDJ recombination scenarios. A later analysis defined each TCR beta chain by its CDR3 amino acid sequence plus V-gene family, and excluded reads lacking a unique V-gene family. A later analysis removed 500 to 650 highly shared, low-generation-probability nucleotide sequences to deal with suspected cross-contamination and a sequencing artifact. In a later analysis, a clonal expansion index for each public chain was calculated from normalized within-repertoire ranks of inferred template counts. In a later analysis, generation probabilities were computed using a VDJ recombination model fitted to out-of-frame rearrangements, and the results were checked against IGoR. Hypergeometric tests were used in a later analysis to score TCR-TCR, TCR-HLA and TCR-CMV co-occurrence, with a repertoire-size bias correction applied to the TCR pairs. In a later analysis, false discovery rates were estimated by permuting HLA or CMV assignments 20 times. In a later analysis, co-occurring TCRs were grouped using DBSCAN, with TCRdist sequence similarity added in when clustering inside HLA-allele-positive subsets. Repertoires with fewer than 30,000 or more than 120,000 public chains, plus five repertoires with anomalous nucleotide sharing, were excluded from co-occurrence clustering. TCRdb stores this immuneACCESS table with in-frame sequences only. Part of the clones is absent; in the studies checked, under half of the shortfall reflects unresolved V genes, and no reason is known for the rest. V, J and clone size were drawn from that table, and D and trimming were deduced from the DNA. The sample has 150,000 to 250,000 clones on record, just over 75% of them singletons. The top ten hold 1.9% of the sample.

Specimen: PBMCs. The chain joins TRBV2 to TRBJ1-1; the junction holds 8 bases that match TRBD1. The sequence was obtained from a man aged 25 to 40 in good health and CMV-seronegative. The nucleotide sequence is given as TGTGCCAGCAGTTCTACAGGGGGTAGGATGAACACTGAAGCTTTCTTT. This codes for CASSSTGGRMNTEAFF.